Below, 27 T cell receptor beta chains from the same sample are listed, as sequenced in a study of cytomegalovirus exposure and HLA in healthy donors (dated by TCRdb to the late 2010s). Library construction relied on the immunoSEQ multiplex PCR assay. For the multiplex PCR, a mixture combining 60 forward primers for TCR Vbeta segments and 13 reverse primers for TCR Jbeta segments was used. Not all clones reach the TCRdb copy of this immuneACCESS table, which keeps in-frame sequences only. Checked studies attribute under half of the gap to unresolved V genes and leave the rest unexplained. This sample lists under 200,000 clones; less than 90% were detected once. The ten top clones hold under 2% of the sample. The sample was PBMCs. These receptors were obtained from a woman aged 18-35 years in good health and CMV-seronegative.

V gene TRBV4-1 combines with J gene TRBJ2-1; TRBD2 matches at 8 bases. The V and J ends lost 4 bases and 1 base, in that order; junction bases with no gene match: 6. The CDR3 is made up of 16 amino acids. Germline V gene data show CDR1 as MGHRA and CDR2 as YSYEKL. The chain's CDR3 is CASSLRLAYSYNEQFF. The CDR3, as DNA: TGCGCCAGCAGCCTGAGACTAGCGTATTCCTACAATGAGCAGTTCTTC.

The chain is built from TRBV7-2 and TRBJ2-3; 11 bases agree with TRBD2. Germline V gene lookup returns CDR1 SGHTA and CDR2 FQGNSA. The CDR3 length is 15 residues. Unmatched junction bases numbered 7, after V lost 6 bases and J lost 5 bases. This CDR3 is CASRRIAGGQDTQYF. CDR3 sequence (DNA): TGTGCCAGCAGGAGAATAGCGGGGGGGCAAGATACGCAGTATTTT.

The chain combines TRBV4-1 with TRBJ2-3; D not certain. In germline, CDR1 is MGHRA, CDR2 YSYEKL. This CDR3 has 14 amino acids. Trimming removed 6 bases from V and 0 bases from J, with 10 bases in between. The CDR3: CASRRASSTDTQYF. As DNA, the CDR3 is TGCGCCAGCAGAAGAGCTTCTAGCACAGATACGCAGTATTTT.

The V call is TRBV5-6, the J call TRBJ1-1; D gene unclear. V dropped 1 base and J dropped 1 base, with 8 bases sitting between them. CDR1 is SGHDT, CDR2 YYEEEE, per germline. The CDR3 totals 14 residues. This CDR3 reads CASSLNPGNTEAFF. Here the CDR3 DNA reads TGTGCCAGCAGCTTGAATCCGGGGAACACTGAAGCTTTCTTT.

The chain carries TRBV7-3 and TRBJ2-2, with TRBD2 matching 8 bases. Germline-derived CDR1 and CDR2 are SGHTA and FQGTGA. This CDR3 has 12 residues. Germline trimming cut 10 bases from V and 7 bases from J; bases unmatched to any gene: 5. CDR3 protein: CATGGESGELFF. DNA for the CDR3: TGTGCCACCGGGGGGGAGAGCGGGGAGCTGTTTTTT.

V and J are TRBV13 and TRBJ2-7, with unresolved D. V was trimmed by 5 bases and J by 1 base, leaving 15 bases between them. The CDR3 has 15 amino acids. Germline V gene data show CDR1 as PRHDT and CDR2 as FYEKMQ (reference sequence). This chain's CDR3 is CASSLRLEESYEQYF. CDR3 sequence (DNA): TGTGCCAGCAGCCTTCGACTTGAGGAGTCCTACGAGCAGTACTTC.

The CDR3 DNA reads TGTGCCAGCAGCTCCGGGACTTACGAGCAGTACTTC. Protein sequence: CASSSGTYEQYF. The J gene is TRBJ2-7, the V gene TRBV5-4, with D possibly being TRBD2 (6 bases). Trimming stripped 3 bases from V and 4 bases from J, with 8 bases between. In germline, CDR1 is SGHNT, CDR2 YYREEE (reference sequence). CDR3 length: 12 residues.

This chain connects TRBV28 to TRBJ1-2, with D perhaps TRBD1 (5 bases). Germline V lookup: CDR1 MDHEN, CDR2 SYDVKM. The CDR3 extends over 13 amino acids. V was shortened by 5 bases and J by 3 bases, with 10 bases between the two germline ends. In DNA, the CDR3 is TGTGCCAGCAGTCCTCGACAGTACTATGGCTACACCTTC. It specifies CASSPRQYYGYTF.

The V gene is TRBV7-3, the J gene TRBJ2-7; D unresolved. Trimming pared 5 bases from V and 6 bases from J, leaving 14 bases between. CDR3 size: 13 residues. Germline CDR1 and CDR2: SGHTA and FQGTGA. CDR3 nucleotide sequence: TGTGCCAGCAGCACCGAACCCGGCGGCGAGCAGTACTTC. It is translated as CASSTEPGGEQYF. The entire variable domain, with the rest obtained from reference TRBV7-3 and TRBJ2-7, is as follows: GAGVSQTPSNKVTEKGKYVELRCDPISGHTALYWYRQSLGQGPEFLIYFQGTGAADDSGLPNDRFFAVRPEGSVSTLKIQRTERGDSAVYLCASSTEPGGEQYFGPGTRLTVT.

The chain joins TRBV2 to TRBJ2-1; possible D gene TRBD2, 6 bases. The ends were cut back, 5 bases at V and 9 bases at J, with 17 bases in the middle. CDR1 is SNHLY, CDR2 FYNNEI, per germline. There are 14 residues in the CDR3. The CDR3 loop is CASSRTGDSGEQFF. DNA for the CDR3: TGTGCCAGCAGTCGTACGGGAGACTCTGGTGAGCAGTTCTTC.

A single count supports this clone. CDR3 sequence: CSVSDPSYEQYF. The DNA for the CDR3 is TGCAGCGTTAGCGACCCATCCTACGAGCAGTACTTC. The chain employs TRBV29-1 and TRBJ2-7, with no clear D. The CDR3 has 12 amino acids. CDR1 and CDR2 (germline): SQVTM, ANQGSEA. Between the trimmed V and J ends, which lost 5 bases and 1 base, there was a span of 9 bases.

This clone came up once. This sequence joins TRBV7-2 and TRBJ2-7, with D maybe TRBD1 (5 bases). This CDR3 contains 15 residues. Trimming removed 0 bases from V and 2 bases from J, with 11 bases in between. CDR1 is SGHTA, CDR2 FQGNSA, per germline. Here the CDR3 reads CASSLAPGRAYEQYF. The CDR3 bases are TGTGCCAGCAGCTTAGCGCCCGGCAGGGCCTACGAGCAGTACTTC.

The chain is built from TRBV29-1 and TRBJ2-1; D perhaps matches TRBD1 (5 bases). CDR1 and CDR2 from the germline V gene are SQVTM and ANQGSEA. V shed 2 bases and J shed 0 bases, with 11 bases lying between them. This CDR3 contains 15 residues. The CDR3 here is CSVELQGSSYNEQFF. The CDR3, as DNA: TGCAGCGTTGAACTTCAGGGTAGCTCCTACAATGAGCAGTTCTTC.

This clone was seen only a few times. The rearrangement uses TRBV4-1 and TRBJ2-3, with TRBD2 matching 7 bases. The V segment lost 2 bases and the J segment 3 bases; nucleotides outside the gene matches: 8. This CDR3 has 16 amino acids. Germline V gene lookup returns CDR1 MGHRA and CDR2 YSYEKL. CDR3 sequence (DNA): TGCGCCAGCAGCCAATCCGGGGGAGGGATAACAGATACGCAGTATTTT. It specifies CASSQSGGGITDTQYF.

This clone has a single count. The chain joins TRBV5-8 to TRBJ2-2; TRBD1 is a possible D gene (5 bases). The CDR3 is made up of 17 amino acids. The ends were cut back, 2 bases at V and 3 bases at J, with 17 bases in the middle. CDR1 and CDR2 (germline): SGHTS, YDEGEE. The CDR3 region has the DNA TGTGCCAGCAGCTTAACCCTCAGGGCAGACCACACCGGGGAGCTGTTTTTT. As protein: CASSLTLRADHTGELFF.

Note on this clone: The same CDR3 arises from other DNA sequences in this sample as well. The chain uses TRBV28 and TRBJ1-2; tentatively, D is TRBD1 (5 bases). The V end was cut by 2 bases, the J end by 5 bases, with 9 bases between. Germline V lookup: CDR1 MDHEN, CDR2 SYDVKM. This CDR3 has 13 amino acids. CDR3 coding DNA: TGTGCCAGCAGTTTAGGGGGAGGGTATGGCTACACCTTC. Its translation is CASSLGGGYGYTF.

This clone has a handful of counts. The chain employs TRBV29-1 and TRBJ1-1; no clear D. V was pared by 4 bases and J by 4 bases, with 13 bases between. The CDR3 totals 13 residues. CDR1 is SQVTM, CDR2 ANQGSEA, per germline. CDR3 nucleotides: TGCAGCGTTGGGGAGGCGGTGGGCACTGAAGCTTTCTTT. This codes for CSVGEAVGTEAFF.

The CDR3 reads CASSIRQGELTEAFF. CDR3 DNA sequence: TGTGCCAGCAGTATACGACAGGGGGAGTTGACTGAAGCTTTCTTT. This chain uses TRBV6-1 with TRBJ1-1; 9 positions match TRBD1. CDR1 is MNHNS, CDR2 SASEGT, per germline. The CDR3 extends over 15 amino acids. V was pared by 5 bases and J by 5 bases, with 9 bases of the junction left unmatched.

The chain links TRBV18 to TRBJ1-2, with 9 nucleotides matching TRBD1. This CDR3 comprises 15 residues. V trimming: 3 bases; J trimming: 4 bases; junction bases outside the gene matches: 6. Germline CDR1 KGHSH, CDR2 LQKENI. The CDR3 here is CASSPSGTGPYGYTF. DNA of the CDR3: TGTGCCAGCTCACCCTCCGGGACAGGGCCCTATGGCTACACCTTC. Full variable domain (missing parts from reference TRBV18 and TRBJ1-2): NAGVMQNPRHLVRRRGQEARLRCSPMKGHSHVYWYRQLPEEGLKFMVYLQKENIIDESGMPKERFSAEFPKEGPSILRIQQVVRGDSAAYFCASSPSGTGPYGYTFGSGTRLTVV.

The chain links TRBV4-2 to TRBJ2-2, with D tentatively TRBD2 (5 bases). Per germline, CDR1 LGHNA and CDR2 YNFKEQ. The CDR3 covers 14 residues. Trimming left V 0 bases short and J 8 bases short, with 10 bases between. The CDR3 DNA follows: TGTGCCAGCAGCCAAGATCTGAGAGGGGGGGAGCTGTTTTTT. It encodes CASSQDLRGGELFF.

The DNA for the CDR3 is TGTGCCAGCTCACCAACGGGAGGTTTGGTAGGGGGTCGCAATCAGCCCCAGCATTTT. Residues: CASSPTGGLVGGRNQPQHF. The V and J genes are TRBV18 and TRBJ1-5, with a weak D call TRBD1 (6 bases). The CDR3 runs to 19 residues. Germline loops: CDR1 KGHSH, CDR2 LQKENI. V lost 2 bases, J lost 2 bases, and 22 bases lay in between.

The chain uses TRBV7-9 and TRBJ2-3; 7 nucleotides align to TRBD1. Germline CDR1 is SEHNR and CDR2 is FQNEAQ (reference sequence). J was trimmed by 0 bases and V by 2 bases; bases with no gene match: 8. This CDR3 comprises 17 residues. CDR3 region: CASSLKTQGVSTDTQYF. The CDR3 DNA reads TGTGCCAGCAGCTTAAAAACCCAGGGGGTTAGCACAGATACGCAGTATTTT.

This clone was seen a single time. In DNA, the CDR3 is TGTGCCATTCAGGGCACCGGGGAGCTGTTTTTT. Protein product: CAIQGTGELFF. The chain carries TRBV28 and TRBJ2-2, with D possibly matching TRBD1 (5 bases). The ends were cut back, 10 bases at V and 4 bases at J, with 7 bases in the middle. The CDR3 runs 11 residues. Germline assignment: CDR1 MDHEN and CDR2 SYDVKM.

CDR3 loop: CASSLTGLLLNYGYTF. The CDR3 region has the DNA TGTGCCAGCAGCCTAACAGGGTTACTTCTAAACTATGGCTACACCTTC. This chain links TRBV14 with TRBJ1-2; a weak D match, TRBD1 (6 bases). The CDR3 extends over 16 amino acids. V was clipped by 4 bases and J by 2 bases, with 17 bases between them. Germline CDR1 and CDR2: SGHDN and FVKESK.

The V and J genes are TRBV18 and TRBJ2-2; 7 nucleotides agree with TRBD1. The CDR3 length is 17 residues. Germline V CDR1 and CDR2: KGHSH, LQKENI. V shed 2 bases and J 2 bases; nucleotides not matched to a gene: 8. CDR3 protein: CASSPILGTVNTGELFF. CDR3 DNA: TGTGCCAGCTCACCAATCTTGGGGACAGTAAACACCGGGGAGCTGTTTTTT.

This chain joins TRBV5-1 and TRBJ2-5; tentatively, D is TRBD2 (6 bases). The germline V gene has CDR1 SGHRS and CDR2 YFSETQ. CDR3 length equals 14 residues. V lost 0 bases and J lost 6, with 12 bases in between. As DNA, the CDR3 is TGCGCCAGCAGCTTGGGACTAGATTTGAAGACCCAGTACTTC. It codes for CASSLGLDLKTQYF.

This clone was recorded only once. The V call is TRBV2, the J call TRBJ1-2, with 7 bases lining up with TRBD1. Germline CDR1 and CDR2: SNHLY and FYNNEI. CDR3 size: 14 residues. Trimming removed 6 bases from V and 3 bases from J; junction bases left unmatched: 7. Written as DNA, the CDR3 is TGTGCCAGCAGGAAGGGACAGTGGGACTATGGCTACACCTTC. Translated, it gives CASRKGQWDYGYTF. Full variable domain (remainder filled in from reference TRBV2 and TRBJ1-2): EPEVTQTPSHQVTQMGQEVILRCVPISNHLYFYWYRQILGQKVEFLVSFYNNEISEKSEIFDDQFSVERPDGSNFTLKIRSTKLEDSAMYFCASRKGQWDYGYTFGSGTRLTVV.